Each of the 5 T cell receptor beta chains below was sequenced from the same sample in a study of molecular identifiers for immune sequencing clone quantification listed by TCRdb under 2018. Preparation of the library involved PCR. Sequencing was carried out with an Illumina HiSeq 4000. Using fastp trimming at Q25 and MiXCR clonotype assembly, TCRdb reanalyzed the public sequencing data and kept in-frame beta chains. Here each entry gathers all rows of one CDR3 protein and keeps the most common genes and DNA. The sample data list about 640,000 distinct CDR3 sequences, and 15% to 20% of these were observed just once. The top ten clones comprise roughly 0.85% of the sample. Sequences were obtained from naive CD8+ T cells from blood, with Jurkat cell RNA spiked in. Sample cell subset or site, as interpreted from the label and publication: FACS-sorted CD8+CD4-CCR7+CD45RA+ naive T cells. The receptors originated from a human donor in good health. Some libraries in this study had Jurkat cell RNA spiked in.

The chain combines TRBV19 with TRBJ2-3, with 8 nucleotides matching TRBD2. The trim removed 3 bases at V and 8 bases at J, leaving 16 bases unmatched. The CDR3 totals 17 residues. Germline CDR1 LNHDA, CDR2 SQIVND (reference sequence). CDR3 in amino acids: CASSIFGVAGRNVTQYF. As DNA, the CDR3 is TGTGCCAGTAGTATTTTCGGGGTAGCGGGGAGGAACGTTACGCAGTATTTT.

This clonotype was seen many times. The chain couples TRBV4-3 to TRBJ2-7, with D perhaps being TRBD1 or TRBD2 (5 bases each). Trimming took off 3 bases at V and 1 base at J, with 16 bases between the two ends. Germline V gene lookup returns CDR1 LGHNA and CDR2 YSLEER. The CDR3 is made up of 16 amino acids. CDR3 region: CASSQSLGTGSYEQYF. As DNA, the CDR3 is TGCGCCAGCAGCCAGTCTTTGGGGACCGGATCCTACGAGCAGTACTTC.

This clonotype was seen many times. V and J are TRBV6-2 or TRBV6-3 and TRBJ1-1; D gene uncertain. The ends were cut back, 6 bases at V and 5 bases at J, with 13 bases in the middle. The CDR3 contains 13 residues. Germline values: CDR1 MNHEY, CDR2 SVGEGT. As DNA, the CDR3 is TGTGCCAGCAGCTTAGGGATAGGGACTGAAGCTTTCTTT. It translates to CASSLGIGTEAFF.

A remark on this clonotype: A much larger clonotype is one base distant, so this may be a read error. This CDR3 is missing its conserved last phenylalanine or tryptophan, likely due to a read error. The V and J genes are TRBV20-1 and TRBJ2-7; 8 nucleotides match TRBD2. J was trimmed by 0 bases and V by 3 bases; bases with no gene match: 10. This CDR3 is 16 amino acids long. The germline V gene encodes CDR1 DFQATT and CDR2 SNEGSKA (reference sequence). CDR3 nucleotides: TGCAGTGCTAGGAGACTAGCGATTCAAGCCTCCTACGAGCAGTACCTC. Protein: CSARRLAIQASYEQYL.

This clonotype was observed at least ten times. In nucleotides, the CDR3 is TGTGCCAGCAGCTTAGCGGGGGGCCTCGAGCAGTACTTC. Translating it yields CASSLAGGLEQYF. The chain combines TRBV27 with TRBJ2-7, with 10 bases that match TRBD2. This CDR3 is 13 amino acids long. Germline V gene lookup returns CDR1 MNHEY and CDR2 SMNVEV (reference sequence). Trimming removed 6 bases from V and 6 bases from J; junction bases left unmatched: 5.